This T cell receptor (beta chain) was sequenced in a study of identical twins. V was trimmed by 4 bases and J by 4 bases, leaving 10 bases between them. Per germline, CDR1 SEHNR and CDR2 FQNEAQ (reference sequence). There are 14 residues in the CDR3. This clonotype showed up just a few times. TCRdb used MiXCR to reprocess the 5' RACE reads, holding one entry per CDR3 protein. The sample yields some 760,000 distinct CDR3 sequences, about 20% seen once. These data were also reused for a study on T cells expressing NK-cell markers.

The gene calls are TRBV7-9 and TRBJ2-2, with D unresolved. The material sequenced was PBMCs. The clonotype originates from a woman younger than 35 in good health. CDR3 DNA: TGTGCCAGCAGCTCGGCCCCTTTCACCGGGGAGCTGTTTTTT. Amino acids: CASSSAPFTGELFF.